These T cell receptor beta chains were read from a single sample in a study of control samples from healthy donors and cancer patients. TCRdb keeps only in-frame clones here, not all; method: immunoSEQ multiplex PCR. The sample lists 70,000 to 100,000 clones; around 91% were seen once. Sample: blood. These receptors were taken from a man aged 45-65 years in good health. CDR3s include the opening cysteine and the closing phenylalanine or tryptophan. The order of the fields is J gene, V gene, clone size, D gene, CDR3 DNA, CDR3 protein. D genes are given only for firm matches. Expanded clones are given a class, and other clones once, few, many or no size at all.

TRBJ1-5,TRBV30,-,-,TGTGCCTGGAGTGGACAGGCGGGGCAGCCCCAGCATTTT,CAWSGQAGQPQHF
TRBJ2-5,TRBV10-3,-,-,TGTGCCATCAGTGAAGGGGAAGGAGTCCGCAACCAAGAGACCCAGTACTTC,CAISEGEGVRNQETQYF
TRBJ1-6,TRBV19,-,-,TGTGCCAGTAGTACATCGATACCCCGGTCACCCCTCCACTTT,CASSTSIPRSPLHF
TRBJ2-1,TRBV24-1,-,-,TGTGCCACCAGTGACCGAGTCTACAATGAGCAGTTCTTC,CATSDRVYNEQFF
TRBJ1-5,TRBV6-5,-,-,TGTGCCAGCGCCAGGGCCGTTCGTCAGCCCCAGCATTTT,CASARAVRQPQHF
TRBJ1-5,TRBV7-2,once,-,TGTGCCAGCAGCCCTTATACGGGGAGGAATCAGCCCCAGCATTTT,CASSPYTGRNQPQHF
TRBJ1-5,TRBV10-3,-,-,TGTGCCATCAGTGAGGCAGGGTATGGCCAGCCCCAGCATTTT,CAISEAGYGQPQHF
TRBJ1-1,TRBV21-1,-,-,TGTGCCAGCAGCAAAGCTCAGGGGAACACTGAAGCTTTCTTT,CASSKAQGNTEAFF
TRBJ1-2,TRBV11-1,-,-,TGTGCCAGCAGCTCGGAGGGAGATGGCTACACCTTC,CASSSEGDGYTF
TRBJ2-7,TRBV27,-,TRBD2,TGTGCCAGCAGTTTTCGCGGGGGCTACGAGCAGTACTTC,CASSFRGGYEQYF
TRBJ2-1,TRBV6-4,-,-,TGTGCCAGCAGTGCGGGGGCTATCTACAATGAGCAGTTCTTC,CASSAGAIYNEQFF
TRBJ2-1,TRBV19,-,TRBD2,TGTGCCAGTAGTAGAGGGACTAGCGGGAAAAATGAGCAGTTCTTC,CASSRGTSGKNEQFF
TRBJ1-2,TRBV6-5,-,-,TGTGCCAGCTCTTTGAAGGTAACAGGCTATGGCTACACCTTC,CASSLKVTGYGYTF
TRBJ1-2,TRBV5-1,-,-,TGCGCCAGCAGTAATACAGGGTTTAGTGGCTACACCTTC,CASSNTGFSGYTF
TRBJ2-5,TRBV9,-,-,TGTGCCAGCAGCCTTCCCAACCAAGAGACCCAGTACTTC,CASSLPNQETQYF
TRBJ1-5,TRBV6-5,-,-,TGTGCCAGCCTTACCCAGGGGACCCAGCCCCAGCATTTT,CASLTQGTQPQHF
TRBJ1-3,TRBV27,-,-,TGTGCCAGCGCCTCTGGGGACACCATATATTTT,CASASGDTIYF
TRBJ1-5,TRBV7-2,-,-,TGTGCCAGCAGCTTAATCCCCCTTCAGCCCCAGCATTTT,CASSLIPLQPQHF
TRBJ2-1,TRBV15,-,-,TGTGCCACCAGCGGGGAGGTTTACAATGAGCAGTTCTTC,CATSGEVYNEQFF
TRBJ2-7,TRBV21-1,few,-,TGTGCCAGACGGGCCTGGGACTTCTGGTTTTGGGAGCAGTACTTC,CARRAWDFWFWEQYF
TRBJ2-7,TRBV7-2,few,-,TGTGCCAGCAGCGTATCCACGCTAGCCAGGTACGAGCAGTACTTC,CASSVSTLARYEQYF
TRBJ2-4,TRBV5-6,few,-,TGTGCCAGCAGCTCTGGTTCCAAAAACATTCAGTACTTC,CASSSGSKNIQYF
TRBJ2-1,TRBV29-1,-,TRBD2,TGCAGCGCTCGACTAGCGGGTAACAATGAGCAGTTCTTC,CSARLAGNNEQFF
TRBJ1-1,TRBV7-8,-,-,TGTGCCAGCAGCCCTCCGGGACCCGGTACTGAAGCTTTCTTT,CASSPPGPGTEAFF
TRBJ1-2,TRBV4-1,-,-,TGCGCCAGCAGCCAAGGAGGCCAGGTCTTTTCTAACTATGGCTACACCTTC,CASSQGGQVFSNYGYTF
TRBJ2-7,TRBV24-1,-,-,TGTGCCACCAGTGATCGAGACAGCCGCTCCTACGAGCAGTACTTC,CATSDRDSRSYEQYF
TRBJ1-1,TRBV5-1,-,-,TGCGCCAGCAGCTCTCTAACTATGAACACTGAAGCTTTCTTT,CASSSLTMNTEAFF
TRBJ1-5,TRBV24-1,-,-,TGTGCCACCAGTGGGGGACTCATGGAGCCCCAGCATTTT,CATSGGLMEPQHF
TRBJ2-3,TRBV7-2,-,-,TGTGCCAGCAGCCCCCGCGTCGGCCCCAAGGATACGCAGTATTTT,CASSPRVGPKDTQYF
TRBJ1-4,TRBV7-9,-,-,TGTGCCAGCTCGGCAGACAGTTTGGATGAAAAACTGTTTTTT,CASSADSLDEKLFF
TRBJ1-1,TRBV5-6,-,-,TGTGCCAGCAGCTTGGATTCAGGGACTGAAGCTTTCTTT,CASSLDSGTEAFF
TRBJ1-3,TRBV10-3,-,TRBD1,TGTGCCACGCGACAGGGCCCCTCTGGAAACACCATATATTTT,CATRQGPSGNTIYF
TRBJ2-2,TRBV30,-,-,TGTGCCTGGATGGTCACCGGGGAGCTGTTTTTT,CAWMVTGELFF
TRBJ1-4,TRBV4-1,-,TRBD1,TGCGCCAGCAGCCGTTCCGGGACAGGGGTCGAAAAACTGTTTTTT,CASSRSGTGVEKLFF
TRBJ1-2,TRBV9,medium-sized,-,TGTGCCAGCAGCGTAGAAGTTTCCGGGTACGGCTACACCTTC,CASSVEVSGYGYTF
TRBJ1-3,TRBV19,once,-,TGTGCCAGTAGTATGAGTGGAAACACCATATATTTT,CASSMSGNTIYF
TRBJ2-7,TRBV19,-,TRBD2,TGTGCCAGTAGTACAATAGCGGGACAATACGAGCAGTACTTC,CASSTIAGQYEQYF
TRBJ2-3,TRBV6-5,-,-,TGTGCCAGCAGTTACTTATCGGTATCGAAGGATACGCAGTATTTT,CASSYLSVSKDTQYF
TRBJ1-4,TRBV6-1,-,-,TGTGCCAGCAGTGATGCTGGAGGGAGGGGGAATGAAAAACTGTTTTTT,CASSDAGGRGNEKLFF
TRBJ1-6,TRBV7-2,few,TRBD1,TGTGCCAGCAGCGCTACACAGGGGAAGGTTTCACCCCTCCACTTT,CASSATQGKVSPLHF